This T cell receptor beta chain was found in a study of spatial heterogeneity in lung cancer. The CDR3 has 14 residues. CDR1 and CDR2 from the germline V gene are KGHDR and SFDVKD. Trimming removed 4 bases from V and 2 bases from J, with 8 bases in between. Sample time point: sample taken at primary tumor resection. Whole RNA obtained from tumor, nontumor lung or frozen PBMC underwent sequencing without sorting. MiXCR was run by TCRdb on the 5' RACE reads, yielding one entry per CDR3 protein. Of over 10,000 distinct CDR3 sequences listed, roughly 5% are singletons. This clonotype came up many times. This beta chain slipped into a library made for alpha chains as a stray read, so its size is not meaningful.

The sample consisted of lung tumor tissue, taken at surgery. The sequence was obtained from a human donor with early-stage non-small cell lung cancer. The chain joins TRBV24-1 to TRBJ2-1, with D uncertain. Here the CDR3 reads CATSDPFTYNEQFF. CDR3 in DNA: TGTGCCACCAGTGACCCCTTCACCTACAATGAGCAGTTCTTC.